At least ten counts were recorded for the clone carrying this TCR beta chain. The antigen remains unidentified. The data stem from a study of T-cell memory formation after mild COVID-19. Study-level information: Largely, the TCR clusters proved donor specific. Study-wide results and caveats: From day 15 to 85, contracting clones were balanced between CD4 and CD8, whereas later expanders leaned toward CD4+.

Amplification by 5'RACE using constant-segment primers produced TCR alpha and TCR beta cDNA libraries that carried sample barcodes and UMIs. MiXCR was run by TCRdb on the 5' RACE reads, yielding one entry per CDR3 protein. There are 300,000 to 400,000 distinct CDR3 sequences in the sample; around 20% occur only once, and around 12% lies in the top ten. The CDR3 contains 14 residues. From germline, CDR1 is MRHNA and CDR2 SNTAGT. Trimming took 3 bases from V and 5 from J, leaving 13 bases between them. The sequence was obtained from an adult woman who had mild COVID-19 (a few samples of this study predate the infection). Cell type and time point are not known. The rearrangement uses TRBV6-4 and TRBJ1-2; the D is unclear. What was sequenced was PBMCs or a T cell subset sorted from them (not recorded which). CDR3 region: CASSEGQEGYGYTF. CDR3 bases: TGTGCCAGCAGTGAAGGGCAGGAAGGATATGGCTACACCTTC.